The 32 T cell receptor beta chains reported below all come from one sample, sequenced in a study of cytomegalovirus exposure and HLA in healthy donors. The PCR ran on 60 Vbeta and 13 Jbeta primers. Clones were read by immunoSEQ multiplex PCR, and TCRdb kept only the in-frame ones, dropping some. The profile shows 100,000 to 150,000 clones, roughly 68% of them singletons. Sequenced input: PBMCs. All receptors come from a woman in her fifties or sixties in good health and CMV-seropositive.

The V gene is TRBV19, the J gene TRBJ2-2, with a possible D match to TRBD1 (6 bases). This CDR3 is 15 amino acids long. The germline gives CDR1 LNHDA, CDR2 SQIVND (reference sequence). Trimming removed 5 bases at V and 7 bases at J, with 17 bases between. CDR3 nucleotide sequence: TGTGCCAGTAGTGTTGGGGGCGCTGGGATCGGGGAGCTGTTTTTT. It translates to CASSVGGAGIGELFF.

The chain recombines TRBV6-1 with TRBJ1-4; 7 bases are shared with TRBD1. The length of the CDR3 is 14 residues. Unmatched junction bases numbered 7, after V lost 6 bases and J lost 6 bases. Germline loops: CDR1 MNHNS, CDR2 SASEGT. The CDR3 reads CASRQGPLDEKLFF. The CDR3 nucleotides read TGTGCCAGCAGACAGGGGCCGTTGGATGAAAAACTGTTTTTT.

This chain links TRBV6-6 with TRBJ2-7; 8 bases line up with TRBD2. CDR1 and CDR2 from the germline V gene are MNHNY and SVGAGI (reference sequence). Trimming removed 6 bases from V and 0 bases from J; junction bases left unmatched: 7. The CDR3 runs to 15 residues. The CDR3 loop reads CASSQERGSSYEQYF. The CDR3 DNA is TGTGCCAGCAGCCAAGAGCGGGGGAGCTCCTACGAGCAGTACTTC.

The V and J genes are TRBV20-1 and TRBJ1-1; the D gene is possibly TRBD1 (5 bases). Germline V gene sequence: CDR1 DFQATT, CDR2 SNEGSKA (reference sequence). This CDR3 contains 11 residues. Deletions cut 0 bases from V and 8 bases from J, with 7 bases between. CDR3 coding DNA: TGCAGTGCTAGAGATCCAGGGGAAGCTTTCTTT. This sequence encodes CSARDPGEAFF.

V and J are TRBV7-9 and TRBJ2-5; the D gene is possibly TRBD2 (6 bases). The CDR3 consists of 16 residues. Germline V lookup: CDR1 SEHNR, CDR2 FQNEAQ (reference sequence). The V end was cut by 3 bases, the J end by 5 bases, with 19 bases between. CDR3 protein: CASSFSGAAGLETQYF. DNA of the CDR3: TGTGCCAGCAGCTTTAGCGGAGCCGCGGGGTTGGAGACCCAGTACTTC.

V gene TRBV7-9 combines with J gene TRBJ2-7; the D is unclear. Germline lookup yields CDR1 SEHNR and CDR2 FQNEAQ (reference sequence). V dropped 5 bases and J dropped 0 bases, with 8 bases sitting between them. The CDR3 is made up of 13 amino acids. The CDR3 loop reads CASSATLSYEQYF. The DNA of the CDR3 is TGTGCCAGCAGCGCTACCCTCTCCTACGAGCAGTACTTC.

The chain combines TRBV27 with TRBJ2-1, with 9 positions matching TRBD2. This CDR3 comprises 15 residues. Losses at the gene ends were 4 bases for V and 4 bases for J; bases not matched to a gene: 5. The V gene's germline CDR1 is MNHEY and CDR2 SMNVEV (reference sequence). CDR3 DNA sequence: TGTGCCAGCAGTTATGGCGGGGGGGGATACAATGAGCAGTTCTTC. Translated: CASSYGGGGYNEQFF.

V usage is TRBV10-3 and J usage is TRBJ1-5; D is possibly TRBD1 (5 bases). Per the germline V gene, CDR1 is ENHRY and CDR2 is SYGVKD. V lost 2 bases and J lost 7, with 12 bases in between. The CDR3 totals 14 residues. As DNA, the CDR3 is TGTGCCATCAGTGAGGGCAGGGCAGGACAGCCCCAGCATTTT. It codes for CAISEGRAGQPQHF.

This clone was picked up a small number of times. The chain joins TRBV30 to TRBJ2-7, with D perhaps TRBD2 (5 bases). Germline V gives CDR1 GTSNPN, CDR2 SVGIG (reference sequence). Trimming stripped 5 bases from V and 6 bases from J, with 14 bases between. There are 12 residues in the CDR3. The CDR3 DNA reads as TGTGCCTGGGCGGGCGGCTTCGGCGAGCAGTACTTC. It is translated as CAWAGGFGEQYF.

This sequence joins TRBV5-1 and TRBJ1-2, with TRBD1 matching over 7 bases. CDR3 length: 14 residues. The ends lost 8 bases at V and 1 base at J; junction bases unmatched: 8. Germline V CDR1 and CDR2: SGHRS, YFSETQ. The CDR3 bases are TGCGCCAGTTGCCCCGGGACAGATAACTATGGCTACACCTTC. Amino acid sequence: CASCPGTDNYGYTF.

This clone was found a few times. The chain recombines TRBV5-1 with TRBJ1-2; 8 bases are a match to TRBD1. Germline-derived CDR1 and CDR2 are SGHRS and YFSETQ. The CDR3 spans 13 residues. The trim removed 0 bases at V and 7 bases at J, leaving 2 bases unmatched. The CDR3 spells CASSLGQGIGYTF. In nucleotides, the CDR3 is TGCGCCAGCAGCTTGGGACAGGGGATTGGCTACACCTTC.

This clone turned up a few times. V and J are TRBV6-5 and TRBJ1-2, with D perhaps TRBD1 (5 bases). Trimming took off 10 bases at V and 5 bases at J, with 11 bases between the two ends. In germline, CDR1 is MNHEY, CDR2 SVGAGI. The CDR3 contains 11 residues. CDR3 DNA sequence: TGTGCCAACAGACAGTCTTATGGCTACACCTTC. Protein: CANRQSYGYTF.

The chain uses TRBV6-6 and TRBJ1-1; the D is unclear. Germline CDR1 MNHNY, CDR2 SVGAGI (reference sequence). Trimming took off 6 bases at V and 1 base at J, with 9 bases between the two ends. The CDR3 runs to 13 residues. Here the CDR3 DNA reads TGTGCCAGCAGGTTCCTAAGGAACACTGAAGCTTTCTTT. Its translation is CASRFLRNTEAFF.

The chain carries TRBV10-2 and TRBJ2-3; D is ambiguous. V was pared by 4 bases and J by 6 bases, with 5 bases between. The CDR3 spans 11 residues. The V gene's germline CDR1 is WSHSY and CDR2 SAAADI. Here the CDR3 DNA reads TGCGCCAGCAGTGGGCGGGATACGCAGTATTTT. Amino acid sequence: CASSGRDTQYF.

The V and J genes are TRBV19 and TRBJ1-5, with D perhaps matching TRBD1 (6 bases). The V gene lost 2 bases and the J gene lost 3 bases, with 8 bases spanning the gap. Germline lookup yields CDR1 LNHDA and CDR2 SQIVND (reference sequence). The CDR3 sequence is 14 residues long. The DNA for the CDR3 is TGTGCCAGTAGTATATCAGGGGACAATCAGCCCCAGCATTTT. Protein sequence: CASSISGDNQPQHF.

This chain links TRBV2 with TRBJ2-3; TRBD1 agrees at 11 bases. The CDR3 loop spans 16 amino acids. V shed 6 bases and J 2 bases; nucleotides not matched to a gene: 7. Germline V gene lookup returns CDR1 SNHLY and CDR2 FYNNEI. The CDR3 coding sequence is TGTGCCAGCAGGATAACGGGACAGGGGGTCACAGATACGCAGTATTTT. This sequence encodes CASRITGQGVTDTQYF. Supplemented by reference TRBV2 and TRBJ2-3, the full variable domain reads EPEVTQTPSHQVTQMGQEVILRCVPISNHLYFYWYRQILGQKVEFLVSFYNNEISEKSEIFDDQFSVERPDGSNFTLKIRSTKLEDSAMYFCASRITGQGVTDTQYFGPGTRLTVL.

The chain couples TRBV6-1 to TRBJ1-2; 7 nucleotides agree with TRBD1. This CDR3 has 14 residues. Per the germline V gene, CDR1 is MNHNS and CDR2 is SASEGT. V dropped 8 bases and J dropped 6; count of bases not matched to a gene: 12. The CDR3 sequence: CASPNTGTVDGYTF. The DNA for the CDR3 is TGTGCCAGCCCTAACACCGGGACAGTGGATGGCTACACCTTC.

The rearrangement uses TRBV29-1 and TRBJ1-2, with D tentatively TRBD1 (5 bases). V lost 8 bases and J lost 4, with 20 bases in between. The CDR3 consists of 14 residues. CDR1 and CDR2 (germline): SQVTM, ANQGSEA. DNA of the CDR3: TGCAGCTCTGCCGAGGCAGGGATGACCTATGGCTACACCTTC. Translated: CSSAEAGMTYGYTF.

The chain links TRBV30 to TRBJ2-1; 9 bases fit TRBD2. Trimming took 4 bases from V and 6 from J; bases not matched to a gene: 4. Per germline, CDR1 GTSNPN and CDR2 SVGIG (reference sequence). The CDR3 covers 13 residues. The DNA for the CDR3 is TGTGCCTGGACGTCTAGCGGGGCCAATGAGCAGTTCTTC. This gives the protein CAWTSSGANEQFF.

This chain connects TRBV11-2 to TRBJ2-2, with a possible D match to TRBD2 (6 bases). The ends were cut back, 1 base at V and 7 bases at J, with 13 bases in the middle. Germline CDR1 SGHAT, CDR2 FQNNGV. The CDR3 sequence is 15 residues long. As DNA, the CDR3 is TGTGCCAGCAGCTTAGGAGGCGGGGAAGTCGGGGAGCTGTTTTTT. It translates to CASSLGGGEVGELFF.

CDR3 DNA sequence: TGTGCCAGCAGTGTAGGGACAGCAAACACAGATACGCAGTATTTT. Its translation is CASSVGTANTDTQYF. V usage is TRBV27 and J usage is TRBJ2-3, with 7 bases matching TRBD1. The CDR3 contains 15 residues. CDR1 and CDR2 (germline): MNHEY, SMNVEV (reference sequence). The trim removed 5 bases at V and 2 bases at J, leaving 7 bases unmatched.

The J gene is TRBJ1-5, the V gene TRBV19, with unresolved D. The CDR3 consists of 15 residues. Germline-derived CDR1 and CDR2 are LNHDA and SQIVND (reference sequence). V shed 1 base and J shed 0 bases, with 7 bases lying between them. CDR3 residues: CASSIAGFSNQPQHF. The CDR3, as DNA: TGTGCCAGTAGTATAGCCGGGTTTAGCAATCAGCCCCAGCATTTT.

The rearrangement links TRBV13 to TRBJ2-3, with 8 bases fitting TRBD2. The CDR3 consists of 15 residues. In germline, CDR1 is PRHDT, CDR2 FYEKMQ (reference sequence). The V segment lost 5 bases and the J segment 3 bases; nucleotides outside the gene matches: 7. This CDR3 reads CASSAYGGATDTQYF. DNA for the CDR3: TGTGCCAGCAGCGCATACGGGGGGGCGACAGATACGCAGTATTTT.

The V and J genes are TRBV27 and TRBJ1-1; TRBD1 matches 9 bases. CDR3 size: 14 residues. CDR1 and CDR2 from the germline V gene are MNHEY and SMNVEV (reference sequence). The trim removed 6 bases at V and 4 bases at J, leaving 6 bases unmatched. The CDR3 bases are TGTGCCAGCAGAACCGACAGGGGGGTCACTGAAGCTTTCTTT. Translation gives CASRTDRGVTEAFF.

This rearrangement joins TRBV5-4 to TRBJ1-1; no clear D gene. The CDR3 totals 12 residues. Trimming cost V 0 bases and J 3 bases, with 3 bases left between them. The germline V gene has CDR1 SGHNT and CDR2 YYREEE (reference sequence). The CDR3 bases are TGTGCCAGCAGCTTGGCGGACACTGAAGCTTTCTTT. Protein sequence: CASSLADTEAFF.

The chain is built from TRBV9 and TRBJ2-3; D gene ambiguous. The CDR3 length is 14 residues. The germline CDR1 and CDR2 sequences are SGDLS and YYNGEE. Deletions cut 2 bases from V and 0 bases from J, with 7 bases between. The CDR3 spells CASSVNPSTDTQYF. The CDR3 DNA is TGTGCCAGCAGCGTTAATCCGAGCACAGATACGCAGTATTTT.

V and J are TRBV20-1 and TRBJ2-1; no clear D. The CDR3 is 11 amino acids. V was trimmed by 5 bases and J by 6 bases, leaving 8 bases between them. CDR1 and CDR2 (germline): DFQATT, SNEGSKA (reference sequence). DNA for the CDR3: TGCAGTGCTGGGCGCATCAATGAGCAGTTCTTC. This gives the protein CSAGRINEQFF.

Details on this clone: Given the absence of the conserved phenylalanine or tryptophan at the CDR3 end, a read error is likely. This chain connects TRBV7-2 to TRBJ1-2; no clear D gene. The CDR3 has 14 residues. The V gene lost 4 bases and the J gene lost 1 base, with 10 bases spanning the gap. The germline CDR1 and CDR2 sequences are SGHTA and FQGNSA. CDR3 DNA: TGTGCCAGCAGCTCGAGATGGCTTAACTATGGCTACACCTTG. Translating it yields CASSSRWLNYGYTL.

This chain connects TRBV9 to TRBJ2-7, with D tentatively TRBD2 (6 bases). Deletions cut 0 bases from V and 0 bases from J, with 13 bases between. The germline CDR1 and CDR2 sequences are SGDLS and YYNGEE. This CDR3 has 16 residues. The CDR3: CASSVAGEVLSYEQYF. In nucleotides, the CDR3 is TGTGCCAGCAGCGTAGCCGGGGAGGTTCTCTCCTACGAGCAGTACTTC. Combining the CDR3 with reference TRBV9 and TRBJ2-7 gives the whole variable domain DSGVTQTPKHLITATGQRVTLRCSPRSGDLSVYWYQQSLDQGLQFLIQYYNGEERAKGNILERFSAQQFPDLHSELNLSSLELGDSALYFCASSVAGEVLSYEQYFGPGTRLTVT.

V usage is TRBV2 and J usage is TRBJ1-4, with TRBD1 matching over 12 bases. CDR1 and CDR2 from the germline V gene are SNHLY and FYNNEI. The CDR3 loop spans 17 amino acids. V dropped 4 bases and J dropped 7; count of bases not matched to a gene: 10. The CDR3 DNA follows: TGTGCCAGCAGTGTTGGGACAGGGGGCGAAACGGGTGAAAAACTGTTTTTT. Protein sequence: CASSVGTGGETGEKLFF. The whole variable domain, filled in from reference TRBV2 and TRBJ1-4, reads EPEVTQTPSHQVTQMGQEVILRCVPISNHLYFYWYRQILGQKVEFLVSFYNNEISEKSEIFDDQFSVERPDGSNFTLKIRSTKLEDSAMYFCASSVGTGGETGEKLFFGSGTQLSVL.

J is TRBJ1-4 and V is TRBV7-9, with a weak D call TRBD1 (5 bases). Germline CDR1 SEHNR, CDR2 FQNEAQ (reference sequence). V lost 5 bases and J 8 bases, leaving 21 bases between the germline ends. The CDR3 consists of 16 residues. The CDR3 here is CASSLSAGTRGEKLFF. CDR3 in DNA: TGTGCCAGCAGCCTCAGTGCCGGGACTCGGGGCGAAAAACTGTTTTTT. The full variable domain, completed using reference TRBV7-9 and TRBJ1-4, is DTGVSQNPRHKITKRGQNVTFRCDPISEHNRLYWYRQTLGQGPEFLTYFQNEAQLEKSRLLSDRFSAERPKGSFSTLEIQRTEQGDSAMYLCASSLSAGTRGEKLFFGSGTQLSVL.

J is TRBJ2-4 and V is TRBV7-9; the D gene is possibly TRBD2 (6 bases). Germline-derived CDR1 and CDR2 are SEHNR and FQNEAQ (reference sequence). The length of the CDR3 is 14 residues. The V end was cut by 0 bases, the J end by 3 bases, with 6 bases between. In DNA form, the CDR3 reads TGTGCCAGCAGCTTAGCGGGGGGCAAAAACATTCAGTACTTC. This sequence encodes CASSLAGGKNIQYF.